Following are 25 T cell receptor beta chains from one sample sequenced in a study of blood T cell repertoires in COVID-19. The assay was immunoSEQ multiplex PCR, and TCRdb's table has in-frame clones only and misses some. The table records 110,000 or so clones, nearly 85% of them present only once. The sequenced material came from peripheral blood. The origin of the receptors is a woman in her 50s with acute or convalescent COVID-19.

The chain uses TRBV28 and TRBJ1-2; the match to TRBD1 covers 9 bases. The CDR3 totals 15 residues. V lost 6 bases and J lost 4; bases outside the gene matches: 9. Germline values: CDR1 MDHEN, CDR2 SYDVKM. This CDR3 is CASRDDRGRVYGYTF. CDR3 bases: TGTGCCAGCAGGGACGACAGGGGGAGGGTCTATGGCTACACCTTC.

The chain links TRBV11-2 to TRBJ1-1; tentative D call: TRBD1 (6 bases). V was cut by 1 base and J by 5 bases, with 8 bases left in between. CDR1 and CDR2 from the germline V gene are SGHAT and FQNNGV. This CDR3 spans 13 amino acids. CDR3 DNA: TGTGCCAGCAGCTTAGGGGACAAAACTGAAGCTTTCTTT. Its translation is CASSLGDKTEAFF.

A few counts support this clone. The chain uses TRBV6-6 and TRBJ2-1; the D gene is possibly TRBD2 (5 bases). The CDR3 length is 12 residues. Trimming removed 7 bases from V and 4 bases from J, with 8 bases in between. The germline V gene has CDR1 MNHNY and CDR2 SVGAGI (reference sequence). CDR3 coding DNA: TGTGCCAGCAAAACGGGATACAATGAGCAGTTCTTC. Amino acid sequence: CASKTGYNEQFF.

The gene calls are TRBV18 and TRBJ1-1; no reliable D call. Germline assignment: CDR1 KGHSH and CDR2 LQKENI. Trimming took 3 bases from V and 3 from J, leaving 11 bases between them. The CDR3 has 14 amino acids. The CDR3 region has the DNA TGTGCCAGCTCACCCTCCACCACTGACACTGAAGCTTTCTTT. Encoded protein: CASSPSTTDTEAFF.

This clone was seen a single time. The gene calls are TRBV15 and TRBJ2-5; a possible D gene is TRBD1 (5 bases). The CDR3 has 14 residues. The germline V gene has CDR1 LNHNV and CDR2 YYDKDF (reference sequence). The ends were cut back, 7 bases at V and 4 bases at J, with 16 bases in the middle. CDR3 sequence reads: CATTGPPDRETQYF. DNA for the CDR3: TGTGCCACCACTGGACCCCCCGACAGAGAGACCCAGTACTTC.

The rearrangement uses TRBV2 and TRBJ1-4; the D gene is possibly TRBD1 (6 bases). Trimming shortened V by 2 bases and J by 4 bases, and 14 bases separated the two germline ends. The CDR3 loop spans 16 amino acids. Germline V gene sequence: CDR1 SNHLY, CDR2 FYNNEI. The chain's CDR3 is CASSEPRQADNEKLFF. In nucleotides, the CDR3 is TGTGCCAGCAGTGAACCCCGACAGGCGGATAATGAAAAACTGTTTTTT.

The table lists this clone with a count of one. The chain combines TRBV19 with TRBJ1-2; possibly TRBD1 for D (5 bases). CDR3 size: 18 residues. Germline loops: CDR1 LNHDA, CDR2 SQIVND (reference sequence). Trimming removed 7 bases at V and 4 bases at J, with 28 bases between. CDR3 in amino acids: CASTPASPGGDATYGYTF. In DNA, the CDR3 is TGTGCCAGTACCCCGGCATCCCCGGGGGGGGACGCGACCTATGGCTACACCTTC.

V usage is TRBV19 and J usage is TRBJ1-1; D not resolved. Germline CDR1 is LNHDA and CDR2 is SQIVND (reference sequence). Trimming stripped 1 base from V and 4 bases from J, with 10 bases between. CDR3 length: 14 amino acids. The CDR3 coding sequence is TGTGCCAGTAGTATAGCGGCGGCAAGCACTGAAGCTTTCTTT. Its protein is CASSIAAASTEAFF.

This clone occurred once. The chain employs TRBV12-5 and TRBJ1-4, with 9 bases aligning to TRBD1. Germline-derived CDR1 and CDR2 are LGHNT and FRNRAP. The CDR3 is 14 residues long. Trimming cost V 5 bases and J 7 bases; bases outside gene matches: 5. CDR3 DNA sequence: TGTGCTAGTGGTGTCGGACAGGGGAGTGAAAAACTGTTTTTT. Its protein is CASGVGQGSEKLFF.

A few counts support this clone. This chain connects TRBV30 to TRBJ1-6; no clear D gene. CDR3 size: 11 residues. Trimming shortened V by 0 bases and J by 10 bases, and 4 bases separated the two germline ends. Germline V gene sequence: CDR1 GTSNPN, CDR2 SVGIG (reference sequence). DNA for the CDR3: TGTGCCTGGAGTGTGGGCTCACCCCTCCACTTT. The encoded protein is CAWSVGSPLHF.

This chain links TRBV5-5 with TRBJ1-5; 7 bases are a match to TRBD1. V shed 5 bases, J shed 2 bases, and the junction held 4 bases outside the gene matches. Germline CDR1 and CDR2: SGHKS and YYEKEE (reference sequence). The CDR3 loop spans 14 amino acids. The CDR3 DNA follows: TGTGCCAGCAGTTATACAGGGGGCAATCAGCCCCAGCATTTT. Protein sequence: CASSYTGGNQPQHF.

The gene calls are TRBV5-1 and TRBJ1-5; 7 bases fit TRBD1. This CDR3 is 15 amino acids long. CDR1 is SGHRS and CDR2 is YFSETQ in the germline V gene. Trimming cost V 0 bases and J 5 bases; bases outside gene matches: 5. The CDR3 sequence: CASSLGGQNYQPQHF. Written as DNA, the CDR3 is TGCGCCAGCAGCTTGGGGGGACAGAACTATCAGCCCCAGCATTTT. Using reference TRBV5-1 and TRBJ1-5 for the parts outside the CDR3, the full variable domain is KAGVTQTPRYLIKTRGQQVTLSCSPISGHRSVSWYQQTPGQGLQFLFEYFSETQRNKGNFPGRFSGRQFSNSRSEMNVSTLELGDSALYLCASSLGGQNYQPQHFGDGTRLSIL.

The J gene is TRBJ1-1, the V gene TRBV5-1, with a possible D match to TRBD1 (6 bases). The germline V gene has CDR1 SGHRS and CDR2 YFSETQ. Trimming removed 7 bases at V and 3 bases at J, with 16 bases between. The CDR3 extends over 14 amino acids. CDR3 sequence (DNA): TGCGCCAGCGGCGGAGACAGGTTGGACACTGAAGCTTTCTTT. Its translation: CASGGDRLDTEAFF.

This chain uses TRBV30 with TRBJ1-5; D remains ambiguous. CDR3 length equals 14 residues. Trimming removed 4 bases at V and 6 bases at J, with 16 bases between. CDR1 is GTSNPN and CDR2 is SVGIG in the germline V gene (reference sequence). The CDR3 DNA reads TGTGCCTGGAATGTTGAGGGTCGGAGTCAGCCCCAGCATTTT. Protein product: CAWNVEGRSQPQHF.

In nucleotides, the CDR3 is TGCGCCAGCAGCTCACAGGGGGAGGATGGCTACACCTTC. Its translation: CASSSQGEDGYTF. The V gene is TRBV5-1, the J gene TRBJ1-2; 8 bases are shared with TRBD1. Unmatched junction bases numbered 4, after V lost 3 bases and J lost 6 bases. The CDR3 contains 13 residues. The germline V gene has CDR1 SGHRS and CDR2 YFSETQ.

The V call is TRBV7-8, the J call TRBJ1-6; 10 bases match TRBD1. The V gene end was trimmed by 2 bases and the J gene end by 7 bases; junction bases not matched to a gene: 11. This CDR3 has 18 amino acids. Germline V gene lookup returns CDR1 SGHVS and CDR2 FQNEAQ. The CDR3 DNA reads TGTGCCAGCAGCTTAAAGACAGGGGGCGGGATATCAAATTCACCCCTCCACTTT. Translation: CASSLKTGGGISNSPLHF.

The chain recombines TRBV12-3 or TRBV12-4 with TRBJ1-5, with 7 bases identical to TRBD1. The trim removed 4 bases at V and 6 bases at J, leaving 3 bases unmatched. This CDR3 has 13 amino acids. The CDR3 bases are TGTGCCAGCAGTTACACAGGGGCTCAGCCCCAGCATTTT. Its translation is CASSYTGAQPQHF.

J is TRBJ1-2 and V is TRBV10-3, with 8 bases lining up with TRBD1. Germline CDR1 is ENHRY and CDR2 is SYGVKD. This CDR3 has 10 residues. The trim removed 8 bases at V and 9 bases at J, leaving 2 bases unmatched. Here the CDR3 DNA reads TGTGCCATCGGACAGGGACGCTACACCTTC. Translating it yields CAIGQGRYTF.

The rearrangement uses TRBV6-6 and TRBJ2-7; 7 bases line up with TRBD2. Trimming at V came to 0 bases and at J to 0 bases, leaving 2 bases not matched to a gene. Germline V gene lookup returns CDR1 MNHNY and CDR2 SVGAGI (reference sequence). The CDR3 is 15 residues long. The CDR3 DNA is TGTGCCAGCAGTTACTCGGGGGGGAGCTCCTACGAGCAGTACTTC. It is translated as CASSYSGGSSYEQYF.

J is TRBJ2-1 and V is TRBV14; a weak D match, TRBD2 (6 bases). The germline V gene has CDR1 SGHDN and CDR2 FVKESK. The germline V and J ends were trimmed by 5 bases and 4 bases, with 18 bases remaining between them. The CDR3 extends over 16 amino acids. CDR3 sequence (DNA): TGTGCCAGCAGCACCCGGACTACGCGGCGTTACAATGAGCAGTTCTTC. Its protein is CASSTRTTRRYNEQFF. The full variable domain, with the rest looked up from reference TRBV14 and TRBJ2-1, is EAGVTQFPSHSVIEKGQTVTLRCDPISGHDNLYWYRRVMGKEIKFLLHFVKESKQDESGMPNNRFLAERTGGTYSTLKVQPAELEDSGVYFCASSTRTTRRYNEQFFGPGTRLTVL.

The V gene is TRBV3-1 (or the pseudogene TRBV3-2), the J gene TRBJ1-4; D is ambiguous. The V and J ends lost 3 bases and 6 bases respectively, with 23 bases between them. Germline V gives CDR1 LGHDT, CDR2 YNNKEL (reference sequence). The CDR3 sequence is 18 residues long. The CDR3 DNA is TGTGCCAGCAGCCAGTCCCCCCTGTTACGGGGAGGCGATGAAAAACTGTTTTTT. This translates into CASSQSPLLRGGDEKLFF.

This chain uses TRBV28 with TRBJ1-5; a possible D gene is TRBD1 (6 bases). The CDR3 is 16 residues long. The germline V and J ends were trimmed by 6 bases and 2 bases, with 17 bases remaining between them. Germline V CDR1 and CDR2: MDHEN, SYDVKM. The CDR3 DNA follows: TGTGCCAGCAGCTCGGGACACTACGGGGGCAATCAGCCCCAGCATTTT. This sequence encodes CASSSGHYGGNQPQHF.

The chain joins TRBV16 to TRBJ1-1; 8 bases line up with TRBD1. Germline CDR1 and CDR2: KGHSY and FQNENV. V shed 8 bases, J shed 1 base, and the junction held 3 bases outside the gene matches. This CDR3 is built from 13 residues. CDR3 DNA sequence: TGTGCCAGCGGGGGACAGGCGAACACTGAAGCTTTCTTT. Protein sequence: CASGGQANTEAFF.

This chain joins TRBV9 and TRBJ2-7; maybe TRBD2 (7 bases). V was trimmed by 5 bases and J by 2 bases, leaving 20 bases between them. Looked up from germline, CDR1 is SGDLS and CDR2 is YYNGEE. This CDR3 contains 16 residues. CDR3 loop: CASSLGGLAEAYEQYF. The DNA for the CDR3 is TGTGCCAGCAGTTTGGGGGGGCTAGCGGAGGCCTACGAGCAGTACTTC.

This chain joins TRBV6-5 and TRBJ1-1; possible D gene TRBD1, 6 bases. V was cut by 8 bases and J by 1 base, with 11 bases left in between. Germline CDR1 and CDR2: MNHEY and SVGAGI. CDR3 length equals 13 residues. The CDR3 sequence: CASETDRNTEAFF. CDR3 coding DNA: TGTGCCAGCGAGACGGACAGGAACACTGAAGCTTTCTTT.